The clone carrying this T cell receptor beta chain was counted only a few times. The source of the sample is a study of T-cell reconstitution after alpha-beta-depleted transplantation in children. This CDR3 spans 14 amino acids. With 3 bases removed from V and 4 bases from J, the gap between germline ends came to 12 bases. The library targeted TCRbeta and was prepared with unique molecular identifiers. Each CDR3 protein is one row after TCRdb ran MiXCR on the PCR reads. The data contain around 230,000 distinct CDR3 sequences, under 20% of them seen just once; the ten biggest clones take up approximately 40%.

This rearrangement joins TRBV12-3 or TRBV12-4 to TRBJ1-1; D is perhaps TRBD1 (5 bases). The specimen was PBMCs, mostly from graft donor cells, collected 360 days after TCRalphabeta/CD19-depleted stem cell transplant. This receptor was taken from a male patient aged 2-15 years who had a stem cell transplant for acute lymphoblastic leukemia, so the T cells may come from the graft donor. In DNA, the CDR3 is TGTGCCAGCAGTTTGTTGGGGGGTATCACTGAAGCTTTCTTT. It translates to CASSLLGGITEAFF.